The sequence of this TCR beta chain was determined in a study of shared clonotypes between healthy human individuals. In the original workflow: Without quality scores, immunoSEQ junctional reads could not be filtered like full-length reads. Data came from immunoSEQ multiplex PCR; TCRdb stores just in-frame clones and leaves some out. D and trimming come from the DNA, and the V and J calls and clone size come from that table. The data show around 1.9 million clones, with approximately 94% seen just once and 1.5% to 2% held by the top ten. V trimming: 6 bases; J trimming: 2 bases; junction bases outside the gene matches: 7. Germline V lookup: CDR1 MDHEN, CDR2 SYDVKM. This CDR3 comprises 14 residues. CD45RO negativity and positive selection for CCR7 defined naive CD8 cells, a population that excluded terminally differentiated effector memory CD45RA+ cells.

The clonotype comes from a man aged 18 to 29 in good health. Some clones in this sample may be carry-over from other donors' samples. The sequencing sample was made of naive CD8+ T cells from PBMCs. This chain links TRBV28 with TRBJ2-7; TRBD1 matches at 7 bases. The CDR3 is CASSRTDRTYEQYF. The CDR3 nucleotides read TGTGCCAGCAGCCGAACGGACAGGACCTACGAGCAGTACTTC.